What follows are 10 T cell receptor beta chains derived from one specimen sequenced in a study of Graves' ophthalmopathy and Graves' hyperthyroidism. The authors amplified TCR beta CDR3 regions from RNA transcripts. HTBI-primed first-round RT-PCR preceded second-round multiplex PCR. TCRdb re-derived calls from the multiplex PCR reads in MiXCR, one entry per CDR3 protein. The sample holds 400,000 to 450,000 distinct CDR3 sequences, around 21% seen once. The sample comprised peripheral blood. The source of these receptors is a woman aged 18-30 years with stable Graves' hyperthyroidism.

This clonotype was counted many times. The chain carries TRBV6-1 and TRBJ1-1, with D possibly matching TRBD1 (5 bases). The CDR3 loop spans 14 amino acids. The V and J ends lost 2 bases and 3 bases respectively, with 10 bases between them. CDR1 is MNHNS, CDR2 SASEGT, per germline. The CDR3 region is CASSESAGYTEAFF. The CDR3 DNA sequence: TGTGCCAGCAGTGAATCTGCAGGGTACACTGAAGCTTTCTTT.

This clonotype was counted only a few times. V gene TRBV6-1 combines with J gene TRBJ1-5, with D unresolved. This CDR3 spans 13 amino acids. CDR1 is MNHNS, CDR2 SASEGT, per germline. Trimming took 0 bases from V and 6 from J, leaving 6 bases between them. This chain's CDR3 is CASSEAPGQPQHF. The DNA for the CDR3 is TGTGCCAGCAGTGAAGCGCCCGGTCAGCCCCAGCATTTT.

This clonotype occurred once. The genes are TRBV9 and TRBJ2-7; 8 bases fit TRBD1. V was pared by 7 bases and J by 11 bases, with 11 bases of the junction left unmatched. This CDR3 spans 12 amino acids. The germline gives CDR1 SGDLS, CDR2 YYNGEE. CDR3 sequence: CASSHTGGCEYF. CDR3 DNA sequence: TGTGCCAGCTCTCATACAGGGGGGTGTGAGTACTTC.

The chain couples TRBV20-1 to TRBJ2-5; D remains ambiguous. The CDR3 loop spans 13 amino acids. V was pared by 3 bases and J by 0 bases, with 8 bases between. In germline, CDR1 is DFQATT, CDR2 SNEGSKA (reference sequence). CDR3 sequence: CSASNPYQETQYF. The CDR3 coding sequence is TGCAGTGCTAGTAACCCGTACCAAGAGACCCAGTACTTC.

This clonotype came up many times. The chain employs TRBV12-3 or TRBV12-4 and TRBJ2-2; TRBD1 agrees at 9 bases. This CDR3 is built from 17 residues. Unmatched junction bases numbered 11, after V lost 3 bases and J lost 6 bases. The CDR3 nucleotides are TGTGCCAGCAGTTTCCCTTTTAGGACAGGGGTTGCCGGGGAGCTGTTTTTT. Translating it yields CASSFPFRTGVAGELFF.

In this sample, this clonotype turned up many times. The genes are TRBV27 and TRBJ2-7, with 8 nucleotides matching TRBD2. CDR1 and CDR2 (germline): MNHEY, SMNVEV (reference sequence). The V and J ends lost 0 bases and 3 bases, in that order; junction bases with no gene match: 7. The CDR3 has 16 residues. Here the CDR3 DNA reads TGTGCCAGCAGTTTATCCCACGGGACTAGGTACTACGAGCAGTACTTC. Protein sequence: CASSLSHGTRYYEQYF.

J is TRBJ2-4 and V is TRBV20-1; D gene unclear. V was pared by 1 base and J by 1 base, with 14 bases between. The CDR3 is made up of 16 amino acids. Germline V gives CDR1 DFQATT, CDR2 SNEGSKA (reference sequence). This chain's CDR3 is CSARARGPRAKNIQYF. The CDR3, as DNA: TGCAGTGCTAGAGCCCGTGGACCCCGGGCCAAAAACATTCAGTACTTC.

Notes on this clonotype: This could be a read error, since a much larger clone is one nucleotide away. V usage is TRBV24-1 and J usage is TRBJ2-2; weak D call: TRBD1 (6 bases). The CDR3 extends over 17 amino acids. The germline gives CDR1 KGHDR, CDR2 SFDVKD. CDR3 sequence (DNA): TGTGCCACCCGGGCCAGGGGAGAAAACGCGAACACCGGGGAGCTGTGTTTT. This gives the protein CATRARGENANTGELCF.

This clonotype was seen many times. V usage is TRBV6-5 and J usage is TRBJ2-6, with D uncertain. V lost 4 bases, J lost 1 base, and 2 bases lay in between. The CDR3 runs 13 residues. CDR1 is MNHEY and CDR2 is SVGAGI in the germline V gene. CDR3 in amino acids: CASSFSGANVLTF. The CDR3 DNA sequence: TGTGCCAGCAGTTTTTCTGGGGCCAACGTCCTGACTTTC.

This clonotype was observed many times. V and J are TRBV27 and TRBJ1-3; the match to TRBD1 covers 7 bases. V lost 5 bases and J lost 3; bases outside the gene matches: 4. CDR3 length: 14 amino acids. Per the germline V gene, CDR1 is MNHEY and CDR2 is SMNVEV (reference sequence). The CDR3 loop is CASSRTGVGNTIYF. The CDR3 region has the DNA TGTGCCAGCAGTCGGACAGGCGTTGGAAACACCATATATTTT.